This TCR beta chain was sequenced during a study of somatic mutations in cytotoxic T cells in rheumatoid arthritis. Details on this clone: Its antigen is not known.

Study-wide findings and caveats: Rheumatoid arthritis patients, but not healthy controls, exhibited increasing CD8+ clonality with age. A largest CD8+ clone above 20% of CD8+ cells occurred in about an eighth of the roughly 60 patients.

Germline CDR1 and CDR2: SGHDT and YYEEEE. V dropped 3 bases and J dropped 2; count of bases not matched to a gene: 3. The CDR3 consists of 14 residues. TCRdb's copy holds only in-frame clones and misses some; the assay was immunoSEQ multiplex PCR. The sample carries about 20,000 clones, 74% recorded once. This receptor was identified in a man between 60 and 75 years old in good health. The chain recombines TRBV5-6 with TRBJ2-7, with TRBD1 matching over 9 bases. Sequencing input: CD8+ T cells sorted from blood. The CDR3 sequence: CASSSGQGAYEQYF. In DNA, the CDR3 is TGTGCCAGCAGCTCGGGACAGGGTGCCTACGAGCAGTACTTC.